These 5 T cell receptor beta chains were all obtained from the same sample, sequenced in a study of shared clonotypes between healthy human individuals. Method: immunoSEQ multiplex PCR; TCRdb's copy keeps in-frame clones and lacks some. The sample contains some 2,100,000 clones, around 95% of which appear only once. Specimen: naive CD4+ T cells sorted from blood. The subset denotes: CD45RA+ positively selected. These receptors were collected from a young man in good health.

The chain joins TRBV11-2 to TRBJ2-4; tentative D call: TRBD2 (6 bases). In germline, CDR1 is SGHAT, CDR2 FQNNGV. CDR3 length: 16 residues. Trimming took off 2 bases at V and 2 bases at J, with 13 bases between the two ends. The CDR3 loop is CASSLTGGKPKNIQYF. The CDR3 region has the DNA TGTGCCAGCAGCTTAACCGGCGGGAAACCCAAAAACATTCAGTACTTC.

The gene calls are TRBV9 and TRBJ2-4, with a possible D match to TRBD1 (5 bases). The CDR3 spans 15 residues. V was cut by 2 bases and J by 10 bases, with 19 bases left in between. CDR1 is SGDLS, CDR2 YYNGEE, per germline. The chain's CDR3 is CASSVDSTDPIIQYF. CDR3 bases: TGTGCCAGCAGCGTCGACAGTACAGATCCTATTATTCAGTACTTC.

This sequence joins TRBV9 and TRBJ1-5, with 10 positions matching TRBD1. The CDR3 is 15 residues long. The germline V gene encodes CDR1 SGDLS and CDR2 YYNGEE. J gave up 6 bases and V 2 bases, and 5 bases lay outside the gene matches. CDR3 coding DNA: TGTGCCAGCAGCGTGGGACAGGGGCAAGGTCAGCCCCAGCATTTT. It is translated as CASSVGQGQGQPQHF.

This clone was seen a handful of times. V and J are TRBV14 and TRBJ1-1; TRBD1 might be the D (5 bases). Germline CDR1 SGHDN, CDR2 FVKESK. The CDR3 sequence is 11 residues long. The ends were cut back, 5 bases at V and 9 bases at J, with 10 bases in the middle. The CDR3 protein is CASSSAGKAFF. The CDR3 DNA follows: TGTGCCAGCAGCTCGGCAGGGAAAGCTTTCTTT.

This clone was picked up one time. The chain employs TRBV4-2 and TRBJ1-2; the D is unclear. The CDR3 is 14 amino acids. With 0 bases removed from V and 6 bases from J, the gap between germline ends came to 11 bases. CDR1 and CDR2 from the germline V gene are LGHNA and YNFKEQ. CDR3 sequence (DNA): TGTGCCAGCAGCCAAGATCCAGGAGAGAATGGCTACACCTTC. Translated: CASSQDPGENGYTF.